Listed below are T cell receptor beta chains from one sample, sequenced in a study of PD-L1 blockade in urothelial cancer. The protocol was immunoSEQ multiplex PCR, while the TCRdb copy is restricted to in-frame clones and leaves out a portion. The repertoire holds about 30,000 clones, with 89% as singletons. The sequences come from PBMCs, collected around atezolizumab (anti-PD-L1) treatment. These receptors were taken from a man older than 75 with urothelial cancer. Both conserved end residues are part of each CDR3. The D gene is left open where the match is weak. Some rows have no size entry. The others give once, few or many, or a class for an expanded clone.

TRBJ2-3	16	TRBV18	few	TRBD2	CASSSGTSGSTDTQYF	TGTGCCAGCTCATCGGGGACTAGCGGCAGCACAGATACGCAGTATTTT
TRBJ2-2	16	TRBV29-1	-	TRBD1	CSATLPGQGRTGELFF	TGCAGCGCTACACTTCCGGGACAGGGGCGCACCGGGGAGCTGTTTTTT
TRBJ1-4	12	TRBV4-3	once	-	CASSLHGGELFF	TGCGCCAGCAGCCTCCATGGCGGGGAACTGTTTTTT
TRBJ2-3	13	TRBV6-5	-	-	CASSADYTDTQYF	TGTGCCAGCAGTGCGGACTACACAGATACGCAGTATTTT
TRBJ2-4	11	TRBV20-1	-	TRBD2	CSLKRGDIQYF	TGCAGTCTTAAACGGGGGGACATTCAGTACTTC
TRBJ1-3	15	TRBV10-3	-	-	CAITSALYSGNTIYF	TGTGCCATCACCTCCGCCCTATACTCTGGAAACACCATATATTTT
TRBJ2-7	14	TRBV10-3	few	-	CAIRRSRDTYEQYF	TGTGCCATCAGAAGGTCTCGGGACACCTACGAGCAGTACTTC
TRBJ2-7	14	TRBV11-2	-	-	CASSLGREAREQYF	TGTGCCAGCAGCTTGGGCAGGGAGGCTCGCGAGCAGTACTTC
TRBJ2-3	15	TRBV5-1	-	-	CASRGASGPTDTQYF	TGCGCCAGCAGGGGGGCTAGCGGTCCCACAGATACGCAGTATTTT
TRBJ2-7	12	TRBV5-4	once	-	CASSFERAEQYF	TGTGCCAGCAGCTTCGAGCGGGCTGAGCAGTACTTC
TRBJ1-1	16	TRBV7-8	-	TRBD1	CASSLKQGFGSTEAFF	TGTGCCAGCAGCTTAAAACAGGGGTTCGGTAGCACTGAAGCTTTCTTT
TRBJ2-7	15	TRBV21-1	-	-	CASSNLIGVGAEQYF	TGTGCCAGCAGCAATCTCATTGGGGTAGGGGCTGAGCAGTACTTC
TRBJ2-7	14	TRBV7-9	-	-	CASSLVGVAYEQYF	TGTGCCAGCAGCTTGGTGGGAGTGGCCTACGAGCAGTACTTC
TRBJ2-1	13	TRBV29-1	once	-	CSASVILHNEQFF	TGCAGCGCCAGTGTAATCCTCCACAATGAGCAGTTCTTC
TRBJ2-5	14	TRBV19	-	TRBD1	CASSRTGEAETQYF	TGTGCCAGTAGTCGGACAGGGGAGGCAGAGACCCAGTACTTC
TRBJ2-5	12	TRBV29-1	-	TRBD1	CSVTGGQETQYF	TGCAGCGTTACAGGGGGCCAAGAGACCCAGTACTTC
TRBJ2-6	20	TRBV30	-	TRBD1	CAWSRPKGGQGAGGANVLTF	TGTGCCTGGAGCCGTCCGAAGGGTGGGCAGGGGGCAGGAGGGGCCAACGTCCTGACTTTC
TRBJ1-1	14	TRBV6-1	-	-	CASSATGVNTEAFF	TGTGCCAGCAGTGCCACAGGAGTGAACACTGAAGCTTTCTTT
TRBJ2-7	13	TRBV29-1	-	-	CSFMKGGAYEQYF	TGCAGCTTCATGAAGGGGGGGGCCTACGAGCAGTACTTC
TRBJ2-5	13	TRBV6-1	-	TRBD1	CASNGQGPETQYF	TGTGCCAGCAATGGACAGGGTCCCGAGACCCAGTACTTC
TRBJ1-5	13	TRBV2	-	-	CASSGAGGQPQHF	TGTGCCAGCTCCGGGGCGGGGGGTCAGCCCCAGCATTTT
TRBJ2-1	14	TRBV7-9	-	TRBD2	CASSLAGRENEQFF	TGTGCCAGCAGCTTAGCTGGGAGGGAAAATGAGCAGTTCTTC
TRBJ2-1	16	TRBV6-6	-	-	CASSYSTGEGGNEQFF	TGTGCCAGCAGTTACTCTACGGGAGAGGGTGGCAATGAGCAGTTCTTC
TRBJ2-1	17	TRBV14	-	TRBD1	CASSQLTGQGPYNEQFF	TGTGCCAGCAGCCAATTAACCGGACAGGGTCCGTACAATGAGCAGTTCTTC
TRBJ1-2	13	TRBV10-3	-	-	CATSREGNYGYTF	TGTGCCACCAGTCGGGAGGGGAACTATGGCTACACCTTC
TRBJ2-3	14	TRBV7-8	-	-	CASSLDSRGDTQYF	TGTGCCAGCAGCTTAGACTCCAGGGGAGATACGCAGTATTTT
TRBJ1-5	15	TRBV28	-	-	CASSSQGVLRQPQHF	TGTGCCAGCAGTTCACAGGGTGTGTTGCGTCAGCCCCAGCATTTT
TRBJ1-3	14	TRBV7-8	-	-	CASSWGRDGNTIYF	TGTGCCAGCAGCTGGGGGAGGGATGGAAACACCATATATTTT
TRBJ1-2	16	TRBV18	-	-	CASSPQATGVGYGYTF	TGTGCCAGCTCACCACAAGCGACGGGGGTTGGCTATGGCTACACCTTC
TRBJ2-3	15	TRBV11-2	-	-	CASSLEGGVPDTQYF	TGTGCCAGCAGCTTAGAGGGCGGGGTCCCAGATACGCAGTATTTT
TRBJ2-5	15	TRBV5-4	-	TRBD1	CASSLNRGYQETQYF	TGTGCCAGCAGCTTGAACAGGGGGTACCAAGAGACCCAGTACTTC
TRBJ2-2	15	TRBV7-6	-	-	CASSLVEGGTGELFF	TGTGCCAGCAGCTTAGTAGAAGGGGGCACCGGGGAGCTGTTTTTT
TRBJ2-1	15	TRBV12-5	few	TRBD2	CASGSGTSGSNEQFF	TGTGCTAGTGGTTCCGGGACTAGCGGGAGTAATGAGCAGTTCTTC
TRBJ1-2	15	TRBV9	-	-	CASSVGGRQNYGYTF	TGTGCCAGCAGCGTAGGGGGCCGACAGAACTATGGCTACACCTTC
TRBJ2-3	14	TRBV6-5	-	TRBD1	CASRDRGLTDTQYF	TGTGCCAGCAGGGACAGGGGCCTCACAGATACGCAGTATTTT
TRBJ2-3	13	TRBV10-3	-	-	CAISRLVSDTQYF	TGTGCCATCAGCAGACTAGTCAGCGATACGCAGTATTTT
TRBJ1-5	15	TRBV19	-	TRBD1	CASSTGGQGNQPQHF	TGTGCCAGTAGTACCGGGGGACAGGGCAATCAGCCCCAGCATTTT
TRBJ1-1	13	TRBV19	-	-	CASSPGVNTEAFF	TGTGCCAGTAGCCCAGGGGTGAACACTGAAGCTTTCTTT
TRBJ2-7	13	TRBV27	-	TRBD1	CASRWTGSYEQYF	TGTGCCAGCAGGTGGACAGGGTCATACGAGCAGTACTTC
TRBJ1-2	16	TRBV5-6	-	-	CASSLGRGDTRNGYTF	TGTGCCAGCAGCCTGGGGCGGGGGGACACTCGCAATGGCTACACCTTC
TRBJ2-2	14	TRBV7-9	-	-	CASSSDKNTGELFF	TGTGCCAGCAGCTCGGACAAGAACACCGGGGAGCTGTTTTTT
TRBJ2-2	15	TRBV5-1	-	TRBD1	CASSLGDSYTGELFF	TGCGCCAGCAGCTTGGGGGACAGTTACACCGGGGAGCTGTTTTTT
TRBJ1-2	15	TRBV11-2	-	-	CASSIQDLRGAGYTF	TGTGCCAGCAGCATACAGGACCTGCGCGGGGCCGGCTACACCTTC
TRBJ2-1	16	TRBV12-5	-	-	CASGLVPGGRYNEQFF	TGTGCTAGTGGTTTGGTACCCGGAGGGCGCTACAATGAGCAGTTCTTC
TRBJ2-3	15	TRBV11-2	once	-	CASSLADYLTDTQYF	TGTGCCAGCAGCTTAGCGGACTACCTCACAGATACGCAGTATTTT
TRBJ2-2	17	TRBV4-2	-	TRBD2	CASSQDHGLAGTGELFF	TGTGCCAGCAGCCAAGATCATGGGCTAGCGGGAACCGGGGAGCTGTTTTTT
TRBJ1-4	13	TRBV27	-	TRBD1	CASRGQGGEKLFF	TGTGCCAGCAGAGGACAGGGTGGCGAAAAACTGTTTTTT
TRBJ2-1	15	TRBV7-7	-	-	CASSPASPYPNEQFF	TGTGCCAGCAGCCCAGCGAGCCCCTACCCCAATGAGCAGTTCTTC
TRBJ1-1	14	TRBV11-2	-	-	CASSLGRQFTEAFF	TGTGCCAGCAGCTTAGGGCGGCAGTTCACTGAAGCTTTCTTT
TRBJ1-2	16	TRBV7-2	-	-	CASSPTLSRGGNGYTF	TGTGCCAGCAGCCCCACCCTGAGCAGGGGTGGTAACGGCTACACCTTC
TRBJ2-5	17	TRBV5-1	-	TRBD2	CASSLESSGRATETQYF	TGCGCCAGCAGCTTGGAGTCTAGCGGGAGGGCCACTGAGACCCAGTACTTC
TRBJ1-3	16	TRBV2	-	-	CASSEGQGNSGNTIYF	TGTGCCAGCAGTGAGGGGCAGGGCAACTCTGGAAACACCATATATTTT
TRBJ1-1	15	TRBV10-3	-	-	CAILSPGARATEAFF	TGTGCCATTCTCTCTCCAGGGGCAAGGGCCACTGAAGCTTTCTTT
TRBJ2-7	15	TRBV19	-	-	CASSRDSGTSNEQYF	TGTGCCAGTAGTCGGGACTCCGGGACCTCCAACGAGCAGTACTTC
TRBJ2-2	14	TRBV6-4	-	-	CASSELSFTGELFF	TGTGCCAGCAGTGAGTTGTCATTCACCGGGGAGCTGTTTTTT
TRBJ1-5	17	TRBV12-2	-	-	CASRLAVGGQGLQPQHF	TGTGCAAGTCGCTTAGCCGTAGGAGGACAGGGTTTACAGCCCCAGCATTTT
TRBJ1-5	14	TRBV6-1	-	TRBD1	CASSGNRGDQPQHF	TGTGCCAGCAGTGGCAACAGGGGTGATCAGCCCCAGCATTTT